This T cell receptor beta chain is from a study of identical twins. CDR3 size: 19 residues. The trim removed 4 bases at V and 5 bases at J, leaving 20 bases unmatched. The germline V gene has CDR1 LGHNA and CDR2 YNFKEQ. MiXCR, run by TCRdb on the 5' RACE reads, gives a single entry per CDR3 protein. The data contain 450,000 to 650,000 distinct CDR3 sequences, 9.6% of them singletons. This clonotype was picked up a small number of times. This sample was also put to use in a study of yellow fever vaccine responses in identical twins.

The genes are TRBV4-2 and TRBJ2-3; 8 bases line up with TRBD2. The receptor was isolated from a woman younger than 30 in good health. The material sequenced was PBMCs. This chain's CDR3 is CASSLQDVGGGLRGDTQYF. In nucleotides, the CDR3 is TGTGCCAGCAGCCTCCAAGATGTCGGCGGGGGGCTCCGGGGAGATACGCAGTATTTT.